This T cell receptor beta chain was observed in a study of blood T cell repertoires in COVID-19. Whole-study context: COVID-19 samples from acute and convalescent phases originated in the United States, Italy and Spain. PBMCs, B-cell-depleted T cells, or T cells provided the cDNA or gDNA that made up the material.

CDR3 length: 15 amino acids. Germline V CDR1 and CDR2: SNHLY, FYNNEI. V gave up 8 bases and J gave up 5 bases; unmatched junction bases: 14. In the original workflow: Scientists estimated how many nucleated cells there were by amplifying reference gene primers. TCRdb keeps only in-frame clones here, not all; method: immunoSEQ multiplex PCR. V, J and clone size derive from that table, while D and trimming were established from the DNA sequence. The sample consists of roughly 140,000 clones, 75% to 85% of them appearing once. Sequencing used peripheral blood. The sequence came from a woman in her fifties or sixties with acute or convalescent COVID-19. The V and J genes are TRBV2 and TRBJ2-5; TRBD1 matches 7 bases. The CDR3 DNA follows: TGTGCCAGCGACCGGGACAGCCAGCCGGGGGAGACCCAGTACTTC. This codes for CASDRDSQPGETQYF.